This T cell receptor (beta chain) was retrieved from a study of T cell changes during pregnancy in multiple sclerosis. Clones were read by immunoSEQ multiplex PCR, and TCRdb kept only the in-frame ones, dropping some. The data contain more than 10,000 clones, approximately 88% of them singletons. Germline V CDR1 and CDR2: SGHTA, FQGTGA. The CDR3 length is 14 residues. The ends lost 5 bases at V and 4 bases at J; junction bases unmatched: 3. The clonotype was recovered from a female donor in good health, enrolled as a control in a pregnancy study. This chain uses TRBV7-3 with TRBJ2-7, with TRBD1 matching 12 bases. Sequencing used CD8+ T cells from peripheral blood mononuclear cells, obtained in the second trimester of pregnancy. For the CDR3, the DNA is TGTGCCAGCAGCCCGGGACAGGGGGCTTACGAGCAGTACTTC. The encoded protein is CASSPGQGAYEQYF.